Listed here are 15 T cell receptor beta chains from one sample, sequenced in a study of blood T cell repertoires in COVID-19. The data were produced by immunoSEQ multiplex PCR, yet TCRdb's version contains in-frame clones alone and is incomplete. This table holds 250,000 to 350,000 clones, 70% to 85% found once. What was sequenced was peripheral blood. The receptors stem from a human donor with COVID-19, enrolled during active disease. The donor label of this sample is uncertain.

This chain connects TRBV30 to TRBJ2-2; TRBD1 might be the D (6 bases). There are 14 residues in the CDR3. V was pared by 4 bases and J by 1 base, with 10 bases between. The germline gives CDR1 GTSNPN, CDR2 SVGIG (reference sequence). DNA for the CDR3: TGTGCCTGGAAGGGGGATTGGAACACCGGGGAGCTGTTTTTT. This codes for CAWKGDWNTGELFF.

This clone was seen more than once but under ten times. V gene TRBV30 combines with J gene TRBJ1-6; 8 bases align to TRBD1. V shed 6 bases and J 7 bases; nucleotides not matched to a gene: 2. The CDR3 is made up of 12 amino acids. Germline CDR1 GTSNPN, CDR2 SVGIG (reference sequence). In DNA, the CDR3 is TGTGCCTGTCACAGGGGGAATTCACCCCTCCACTTT. This codes for CACHRGNSPLHF.

V gene TRBV7-2 combines with J gene TRBJ1-6, with 8 bases that match TRBD1. CDR1 and CDR2 (germline): SGHTA, FQGNSA. The CDR3 length is 14 residues. The trim removed 4 bases at V and 10 bases at J, leaving 6 bases unmatched. The CDR3 region is CASSSGTGLSPLHF. For the CDR3, the DNA is TGTGCCAGCAGCTCCGGGACAGGACTGTCACCCCTCCACTTT.

The J gene is TRBJ1-2, the V gene TRBV18; tentatively, D is TRBD1 (6 bases). Germline assignment: CDR1 KGHSH and CDR2 LQKENI. The CDR3 is 15 residues long. Trimming took off 3 bases at V and 5 bases at J, with 16 bases between the two ends. The CDR3 nucleotides read TGTGCCAGCTCACCCAGAGAGGGGACAACGTATGGCTACACCTTC. Encoded protein: CASSPREGTTYGYTF.

The genes are TRBV23-1 and TRBJ1-2, with 12 nucleotides matching TRBD1. TRBV23-1 counts as an open reading frame of uncertain function. Losses at the gene ends were 9 bases for V and 6 bases for J; bases not matched to a gene: 17. The CDR3 consists of 17 residues. The CDR3 region is CASPKWVRGTGGDGYTF. Here the CDR3 DNA reads TGCGCCAGTCCTAAGTGGGTCAGGGGGACAGGGGGCGATGGCTACACCTTC.

The V call is TRBV19, the J call TRBJ2-7; 8 positions match TRBD1. This CDR3 is 16 amino acids long. The germline CDR1 and CDR2 sequences are LNHDA and SQIVND (reference sequence). After removal of 1 base from V and 4 bases from J, the junction contained 9 bases not matched to a gene. As DNA, the CDR3 is TGTGCCAGTAGTATAGGACCAGGGGGCGGAATGTACGAGCAGTACTTC. Its protein is CASSIGPGGGMYEQYF.

The chain uses TRBV30 and TRBJ1-1; no firm D call. The V and J ends lost 6 bases and 11 bases respectively, with 16 bases between them. The CDR3 covers 11 residues. The germline gives CDR1 GTSNPN, CDR2 SVGIG (reference sequence). For the CDR3, the DNA is TGTGCCTGCGCCGGACTTACGGGCGCTTTCTTT. Amino acids: CACAGLTGAFF.

This chain uses TRBV5-1 with TRBJ2-3, with TRBD1 identical over 8 bases. The CDR3 has 14 residues. V lost 5 bases to trimming and J lost 2 bases; unmatched junction nucleotides: 4. The germline CDR1 and CDR2 sequences are SGHRS and YFSETQ. The CDR3 DNA reads TGCGCCAGCAGGGGACAGGCCTCCACAGATACGCAGTATTTT. It codes for CASRGQASTDTQYF.

The gene calls are TRBV7-2 and TRBJ1-1; D gene ambiguous. The V gene's germline CDR1 is SGHTA and CDR2 FQGNSA. Between the trimmed V and J ends, which lost 2 bases and 5 bases, there was a span of 15 bases. The length of the CDR3 is 15 residues. The CDR3 DNA reads as TGTGCCAGCAGCTTAACGGGAACGATCGAGACTGAAGCTTTCTTT. This gives the protein CASSLTGTIETEAFF.

This clone has more than one count but fewer than ten. The chain employs TRBV5-1 and TRBJ2-3, with D unresolved. Germline V gene data show CDR1 as SGHRS and CDR2 as YFSETQ. Deletions cut 4 bases from V and 1 base from J, with 10 bases between. This CDR3 region has 14 residues. CDR3 nucleotide sequence: TGCGCCAGCAGCCAAGGCGGTGGCACAGATACGCAGTATTTT. Protein product: CASSQGGGTDTQYF.

This chain joins TRBV5-1 and TRBJ2-1; 14 nucleotides line up with TRBD2. The J segment lost 8 bases and the V segment lost 3 bases, leaving 4 bases of the junction unmatched. Germline CDR1 is SGHRS and CDR2 is YFSETQ. This CDR3 is 15 amino acids long. The CDR3 nucleotides read TGCGCCAGCAGCTACGGACTAGCGGGAGGTCATGAGCAGTTCTTC. Translating it yields CASSYGLAGGHEQFF.

This chain joins TRBV30 and TRBJ2-1; tentatively, D is TRBD1 (5 bases). This CDR3 spans 16 amino acids. The V gene's germline CDR1 is GTSNPN and CDR2 SVGIG (reference sequence). V dropped 0 bases and J dropped 7 bases, with 19 bases sitting between them. In DNA form, the CDR3 reads TGTGCCTGGAGTGTAGTTCGGCAGAAGGGGCTAAATGAGCAGTTCTTC. Residues: CAWSVVRQKGLNEQFF. The full variable domain, completed using reference TRBV30 and TRBJ2-1, is SQTIHQWPATLVQPVGSPLSLECTVEGTSNPNLYWYRQAAGRGLQLLFYSVGIGQISSEVPQNLSASRPQDRQFILSSKKLLLSDSGFYLCAWSVVRQKGLNEQFFGPGTRLTVL.

The V and J genes are TRBV6-6 and TRBJ2-5; 8 nucleotides align to TRBD1. Germline lookup yields CDR1 MNHNY and CDR2 SVGAGI (reference sequence). The CDR3 contains 14 residues. V dropped 1 base and J dropped 5; count of bases not matched to a gene: 3. The CDR3 DNA sequence: TGTGCCAGCAGTTACTTGGACAGGGCGGAGACCCAGTACTTC. Protein: CASSYLDRAETQYF.

The V call is TRBV6-1, the J call TRBJ1-4; 9 positions agree with TRBD1. Germline trimming cut 0 bases from V and 6 bases from J; bases unmatched to any gene: 5. Germline V gene sequence: CDR1 MNHNS, CDR2 SASEGT. The CDR3 is 16 residues long. This chain's CDR3 is CASSEAHRGRDEKLFF. The CDR3 bases are TGTGCCAGCAGTGAAGCCCACAGGGGGCGCGATGAAAAACTGTTTTTT.

Turning to this clone: This sample includes further DNA sequences coding for the same CDR3. The chain joins TRBV5-4 to TRBJ2-7, with D possibly being TRBD2 (6 bases). Deletions cut 4 bases from V and 4 bases from J, with 18 bases between. The CDR3 is 15 amino acids. Germline-derived CDR1 and CDR2 are SGHNT and YYREEE (reference sequence). CDR3 residues: CASSPGGGAGYEQYF. The CDR3 DNA reads as TGTGCCAGCAGCCCCGGGGGTGGGGCTGGTTACGAGCAGTACTTC.